A single sample gave rise to the 2 T cell receptor beta chains below, sequenced in a study of cytomegalovirus exposure and HLA in healthy donors (dated by TCRdb to about 2017). The library was made by the immunoSEQ multiplex PCR assay. For the multiplex PCR, a mixture combining 60 forward primers for TCR Vbeta segments and 13 reverse primers for TCR Jbeta segments was used. Sourced from immuneACCESS, this table was stored by TCRdb with only in-frame sequences that have V and J called. A share of the clones is absent; for the studies checked, an unresolved V gene accounts for under half, and the remainder has no known explanation. The sample contains about 180,000 clones, over 80% of them found a single time. The top ten hold approximately 1.4% of the sample. The source material was PBMCs. The origin of the receptors is a man aged 40-55 years in good health and CMV-seronegative.

The CDR3 DNA reads TGTGCCAGCAGTTTACCGACAGGGGGCCCTGAAAAACTGTTTTTT. Translated: CASSLPTGGPEKLFF. This chain connects TRBV28 to TRBJ1-4; 10 bases align to TRBD1. CDR3 size: 15 residues. Germline trimming cut 2 bases from V and 7 bases from J; bases unmatched to any gene: 4. CDR1 MDHEN and CDR2 SYDVKM come from the germline V gene.

The J gene is TRBJ1-5, the V gene TRBV6-5; D perhaps matches TRBD1 (6 bases). CDR1 and CDR2 (germline): MNHEY, SVGAGI. Trimming took 2 bases from V and 6 from J, leaving 11 bases between them. There are 14 residues in the CDR3. CDR3 residues: CASSYGRGGQPQHF. The CDR3 DNA follows: TGTGCCAGCAGTTACGGGAGAGGGGGTCAGCCCCAGCATTTT.